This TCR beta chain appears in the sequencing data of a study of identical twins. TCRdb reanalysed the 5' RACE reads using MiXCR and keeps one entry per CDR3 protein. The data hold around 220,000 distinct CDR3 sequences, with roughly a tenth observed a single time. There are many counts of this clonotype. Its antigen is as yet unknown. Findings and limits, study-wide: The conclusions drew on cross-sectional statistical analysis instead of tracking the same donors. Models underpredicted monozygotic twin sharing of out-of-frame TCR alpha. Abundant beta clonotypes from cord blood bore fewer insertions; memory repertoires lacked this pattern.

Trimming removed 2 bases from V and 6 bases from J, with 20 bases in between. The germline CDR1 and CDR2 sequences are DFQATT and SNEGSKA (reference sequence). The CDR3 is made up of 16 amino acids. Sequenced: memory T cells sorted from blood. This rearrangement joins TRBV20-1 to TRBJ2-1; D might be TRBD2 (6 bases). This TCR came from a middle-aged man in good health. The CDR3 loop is CSARSPLSGSSNEQFF. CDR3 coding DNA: TGCAGTGCTAGATCCCCTTTAAGCGGGTCTAGCAATGAGCAGTTCTTC.